This is a list of T cell receptor beta chains from one sample in a study of blood T cell repertoires in COVID-19. Sequencing used immunoSEQ multiplex PCR; TCRdb keeps in-frame clones, though not all of them. The sample carries around 160,000 clones, roughly 90% recorded once. Sequencing used peripheral blood. These receptors originate from a human donor in a cohort sampled during active COVID-19. Each CDR3 is given with its conserved first and last residue. A D gene is named only where the DNA matches it firmly. Clone size is not always given. Where it is, it says once, few, many or a class for expanded clones.

D: NA; size: NA; V: TRBV7-2; J: TRBJ1-1; DNA: TGTGCCAGCAGCTTAGCTCCGGGACAAGGAGCTTTCTTT; CDR3: CASSLAPGQGAFF
D: TRBD2; size: NA; V: TRBV4-2; J: TRBJ2-3; DNA: TGTGCCAGCAGCCAAGAAGAGACTAGCGGCCTTGATACGCAGTATTTT; CDR3: CASSQEETSGLDTQYF
D: NA; size: NA; V: TRBV6-2/TRBV6-3; J: TRBJ1-1; DNA: TGTGCCAGCAGTTCCGCGGACAGGAACACTGAAGCTTTCTTT; CDR3: CASSSADRNTEAFF
D: NA; size: NA; V: TRBV4-3; J: TRBJ1-1; DNA: TGCGCCAGCAGCCAAGACAGGGGTTTAAGGGCTTTCTTT; CDR3: CASSQDRGLRAFF
D: TRBD2; size: NA; V: TRBV2; J: TRBJ2-1; DNA: TGTGCCAGCAGCATGACTAGCGGCATCGGGTTCTTC; CDR3: CASSMTSGIGFF
D: TRBD1; size: NA; V: TRBV28; J: TRBJ1-2; DNA: TGTGCCAGCAGGGGACAGGGTTTGAGCTATGGCTACACCTTC; CDR3: CASRGQGLSYGYTF
D: TRBD1; size: NA; V: TRBV5-1; J: TRBJ2-5; DNA: TGCGCCAGCAGCTTGGTTAAGACCGGGACAGGGGACCGTGAGACCCAGTACTTC; CDR3: CASSLVKTGTGDRETQYF
D: NA; size: NA; V: TRBV28; J: TRBJ1-1; DNA: TGTGCCAGCAGTGTGAACGGTTTGAACACTGAAGCTTTCTTT; CDR3: CASSVNGLNTEAFF
D: TRBD1; size: few; V: TRBV19; J: TRBJ1-5; DNA: TGTGCCAGTAGTATTAGGGCAGGGGGAGGTCAGCCCCAGCATTTT; CDR3: CASSIRAGGGQPQHF
D: TRBD1; size: NA; V: TRBV28; J: TRBJ2-1; DNA: TGTGCCAGCACCTATTACAGGGGAGCCTACAATGAGCAGTTCTTC; CDR3: CASTYYRGAYNEQFF
D: NA; size: NA; V: TRBV5-1; J: TRBJ2-3; DNA: TGCGCCAGCAGCTACTATAGCGCCATAGATACGCAGTATTTT; CDR3: CASSYYSAIDTQYF
D: NA; size: few; V: TRBV21-1; J: TRBJ1-5; DNA: TGTGCCAGCAGCAAAGTTGTGGGGAGGTCGGAATCCGGCAATCAGCCCCAGCATTTT; CDR3: CASSKVVGRSESGNQPQHF
D: TRBD1; size: once; V: TRBV7-9; J: TRBJ1-3; DNA: TGTGCCAGCAGCTTAGCGGACAGGGCGTACAACACCATATATTTT; CDR3: CASSLADRAYNTIYF
D: TRBD1; size: NA; V: TRBV3-1/TRBV3-2; J: TRBJ1-6; DNA: TGTGCCAGCAAGGACAGGGGAGGTGGTTCACCCCTCCACTTT; CDR3: CASKDRGGGSPLHF
D: NA; size: NA; V: TRBV5-6; J: TRBJ2-1; DNA: TGTGCCAGCAGCTTGAGAGGGTTTTTAATATACAATGAGCAGTTCTTC; CDR3: CASSLRGFLIYNEQFF
D: TRBD1; size: once; V: TRBV2; J: TRBJ2-5; DNA: TGTGCCAGCAGTGAAGAGGGAGTCGGACGACAGGGTAACAAAGAGACCCAGTACTTC; CDR3: CASSEEGVGRQGNKETQYF
D: NA; size: NA; V: TRBV6-2/TRBV6-3; J: TRBJ2-1; DNA: TGTGCCAGCAGTTACTCCGGGACACGGCCCAATGAGCAGTTCTTC; CDR3: CASSYSGTRPNEQFF
D: NA; size: NA; V: TRBV7-9; J: TRBJ2-3; DNA: TGTGCCAGCAGCTTAATCCAGACAGATACGCAGTATTTT; CDR3: CASSLIQTDTQYF
D: NA; size: NA; V: TRBV6-1; J: TRBJ1-3; DNA: TGTGCCAGCAGTGAAGACAGGTTCTACTCTGGAAACACCATATATTTT; CDR3: CASSEDRFYSGNTIYF
D: TRBD2; size: NA; V: TRBV6-5; J: TRBJ2-1; DNA: TGTGCCAGCAGTTACTCACGGGGGGTTAACAATGAGCAGTTCTTC; CDR3: CASSYSRGVNNEQFF
D: TRBD1; size: NA; V: TRBV7-2; J: TRBJ2-2; DNA: TGTGCCAGCAGCCTCCAGGGGGCAAGGTTGACCGGGGAGCTGTTTTTT; CDR3: CASSLQGARLTGELFF
D: NA; size: NA; V: TRBV5-1; J: TRBJ2-5; DNA: TGCGCCAGCAGCTTGCTTAGGAGGGAGCAAGAGACCCAGTACTTC; CDR3: CASSLLRREQETQYF
D: TRBD1; size: NA; V: TRBV7-3; J: TRBJ2-3; DNA: TGTGCCAGCAGCTGGGGACAGGGGGAAACAGATACGCAGTATTTT; CDR3: CASSWGQGETDTQYF
D: NA; size: NA; V: TRBV7-9; J: TRBJ1-2; DNA: TGTGCCAGCAGCTTCGACGGAGCGGGCTACACCTTC; CDR3: CASSFDGAGYTF
D: TRBD1; size: NA; V: TRBV6-6; J: TRBJ1-1; DNA: TGTGCCAGCAGTTATGACAGGGGCACTGAAGCTTTCTTT; CDR3: CASSYDRGTEAFF
D: TRBD1; size: NA; V: TRBV5-6; J: TRBJ1-6; DNA: TGTGCCAGCAGCCTTACAGGGGGCAGAGATTCACCCCTCCACTTT; CDR3: CASSLTGGRDSPLHF
D: NA; size: NA; V: TRBV9; J: TRBJ1-4; DNA: TGTGCCAGCAGCGGGGGCCTCCGGTACGACCCGGAAAAACTGTTTTTT; CDR3: CASSGGLRYDPEKLFF
D: NA; size: NA; V: TRBV5-1; J: TRBJ1-2; DNA: TGCGCCAGCAGCTTGGTAGGGGCAGACTATGGCTACACCTTC; CDR3: CASSLVGADYGYTF
D: NA; size: NA; V: TRBV2; J: TRBJ2-2; DNA: TGTGCCAGCAGTGGAAATTTAGCAACCACCGGGGAGCTGTTTTTT; CDR3: CASSGNLATTGELFF
D: TRBD2; size: NA; V: TRBV4-3; J: TRBJ2-7; DNA: TGCGCCAGCAGCCACAGCGGGACCTCCTCTTACGAGCAGTACTTC; CDR3: CASSHSGTSSYEQYF
D: NA; size: few; V: TRBV6-5; J: TRBJ2-2; DNA: TGTGCCAGCAGTAGGGACTCCGCGAACACCGGGGAGCTGTTTTTT; CDR3: CASSRDSANTGELFF
D: NA; size: NA; V: TRBV12-2; J: TRBJ2-2; DNA: TGTGCAAGTCGCTTAGTCCTGGGGACTAGCGGGAGGGAGGACACCGGGGAGCTGTTTTTT; CDR3: CASRLVLGTSGREDTGELFF
D: NA; size: NA; V: TRBV6-5; J: TRBJ1-1; DNA: TGTGCCAGCAGTCCACAGGGTGTGGGCACTGAAGCTTTCTTT; CDR3: CASSPQGVGTEAFF
D: NA; size: NA; V: TRBV28; J: TRBJ1-1; DNA: TGTGCCAGCACCTTGCCCGGGGGGGGAATGACTGAAGCTTTCTTT; CDR3: CASTLPGGGMTEAFF
D: TRBD1; size: NA; V: TRBV11-2; J: TRBJ2-2; DNA: TGTGCCAGCAGCCCTCGGACAGGGCCCAACACCGGGGAGCTGTTTTTT; CDR3: CASSPRTGPNTGELFF
D: TRBD1; size: NA; V: TRBV30; J: TRBJ1-5; DNA: TGTGCCTGGAGTCCACAGGGGAGGAAGGATCAGCCCCAGCATTTT; CDR3: CAWSPQGRKDQPQHF